This T cell receptor beta chain was documented in a study of T cells in Graves' hyperthyroidism and ophthalmopathy. The germline gives CDR1 SQVTM, CDR2 ANQGSEA. The CDR3 covers 14 residues. Trimming took off 4 bases at V and 0 bases at J, with 7 bases between the two ends. Uncontrolled infection, other autoimmune disease, pregnancy or lactation led to exclusion. This clonotype was seen at least ten times. TCR beta CDR3 sequences were amplified from RNA transcripts. Carried out on the TCR CDR3, a first-round RT-PCR used the HTBI primer set. TCRdb re-analysed the multiplex PCR reads in MiXCR, keeping a single row per CDR3 protein. Seen here are 600,000 to 800,000 distinct CDR3 sequences, 35% observed once, and the top ten hold around 29%.

This chain joins TRBV29-1 and TRBJ2-6, with D hard to call. Sequencing was carried out using blood. The TCR was taken from a woman between 35 and 50 years old with Graves' hyperthyroidism. The CDR3: CSVGGASGANVLTF. The CDR3 DNA is TGCAGCGTTGGGGGTGCCTCTGGGGCCAACGTCCTGACTTTC.